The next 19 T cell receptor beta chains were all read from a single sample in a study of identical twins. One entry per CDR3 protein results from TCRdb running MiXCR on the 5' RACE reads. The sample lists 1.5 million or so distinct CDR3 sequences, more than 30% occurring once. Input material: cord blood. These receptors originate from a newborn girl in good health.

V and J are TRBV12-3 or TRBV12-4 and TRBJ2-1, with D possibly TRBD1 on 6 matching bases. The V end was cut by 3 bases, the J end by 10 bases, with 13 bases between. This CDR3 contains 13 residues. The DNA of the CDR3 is TGTGCCAGCAGTTTGCCCGGGACATCCGAGCAGTTCTTC. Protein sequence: CASSLPGTSEQFF.

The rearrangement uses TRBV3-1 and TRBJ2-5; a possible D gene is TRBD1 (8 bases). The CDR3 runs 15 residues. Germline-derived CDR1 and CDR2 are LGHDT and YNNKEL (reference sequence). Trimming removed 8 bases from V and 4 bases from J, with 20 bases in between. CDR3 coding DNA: TGTGCCAGCTTATCAACGGACAGGGAGGGAGAGACCCAGTACTTC. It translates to CASLSTDREGETQYF.

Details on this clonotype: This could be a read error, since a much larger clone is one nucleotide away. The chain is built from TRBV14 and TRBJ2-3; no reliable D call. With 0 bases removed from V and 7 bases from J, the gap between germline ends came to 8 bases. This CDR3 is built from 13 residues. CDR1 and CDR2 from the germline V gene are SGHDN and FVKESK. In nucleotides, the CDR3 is TGTGCCAGCAGCCAAGATCCCCGGAATACGCAGTATTTT. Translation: CASSQDPRNTQYF.

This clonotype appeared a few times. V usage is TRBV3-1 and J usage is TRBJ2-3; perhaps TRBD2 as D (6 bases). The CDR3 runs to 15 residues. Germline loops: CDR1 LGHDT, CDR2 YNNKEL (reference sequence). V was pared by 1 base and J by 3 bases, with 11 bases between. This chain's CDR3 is CASSQVGGRTDTQYF. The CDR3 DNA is TGTGCCAGCAGCCAAGTCGGGGGAAGGACAGATACGCAGTATTTT.

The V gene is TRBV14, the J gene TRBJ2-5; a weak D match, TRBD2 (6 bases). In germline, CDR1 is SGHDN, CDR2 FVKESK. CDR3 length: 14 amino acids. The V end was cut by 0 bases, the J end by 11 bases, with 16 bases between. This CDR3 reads CASSQDPRGNEQYF. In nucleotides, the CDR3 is TGTGCCAGCAGCCAAGATCCGCGGGGCAATGAGCAGTACTTC.

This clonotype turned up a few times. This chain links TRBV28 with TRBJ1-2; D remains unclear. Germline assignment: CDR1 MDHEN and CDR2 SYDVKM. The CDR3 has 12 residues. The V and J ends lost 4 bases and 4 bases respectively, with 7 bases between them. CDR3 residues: CASSSPSYGYTF. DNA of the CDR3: TGTGCCAGCAGTTCCCCGAGCTATGGCTACACCTTC.

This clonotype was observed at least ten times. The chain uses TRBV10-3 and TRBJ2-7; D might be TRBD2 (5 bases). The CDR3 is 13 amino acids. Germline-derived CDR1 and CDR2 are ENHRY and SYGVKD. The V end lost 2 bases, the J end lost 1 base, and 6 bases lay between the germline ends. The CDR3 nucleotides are TGTGCCATCAGTGAGCGGGGATCCTACGAGCAGTACTTC. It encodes CAISERGSYEQYF.

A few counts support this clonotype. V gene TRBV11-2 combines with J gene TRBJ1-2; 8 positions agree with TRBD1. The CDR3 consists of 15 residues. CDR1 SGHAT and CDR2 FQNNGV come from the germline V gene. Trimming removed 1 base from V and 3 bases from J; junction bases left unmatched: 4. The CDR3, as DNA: TGTGCCAGCAGCTTAGTGGGACAGGTTGACTATGGCTACACCTTC. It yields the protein CASSLVGQVDYGYTF. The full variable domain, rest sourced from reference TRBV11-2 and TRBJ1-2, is EAGVAQSPRYKIIEKRQSVAFWCNPISGHATLYWYQQILGQGPKLLIQFQNNGVVDDSQLPKDRFSAERLKGVDSTLKIQPAKLEDSAVYLCASSLVGQVDYGYTFGSGTRLTVV.

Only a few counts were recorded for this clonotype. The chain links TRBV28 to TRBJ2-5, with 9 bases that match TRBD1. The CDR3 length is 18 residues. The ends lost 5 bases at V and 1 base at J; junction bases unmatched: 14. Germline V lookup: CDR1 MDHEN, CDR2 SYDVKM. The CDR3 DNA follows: TGTGCCAGCAGTCCCCGGGACAGGGAGGACCTTTCCCAAGAGACCCAGTACTTC. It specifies CASSPRDREDLSQETQYF.

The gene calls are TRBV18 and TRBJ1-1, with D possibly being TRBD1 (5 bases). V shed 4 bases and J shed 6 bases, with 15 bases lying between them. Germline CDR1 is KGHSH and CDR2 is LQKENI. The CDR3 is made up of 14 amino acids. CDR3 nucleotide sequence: TGTGCCAGCTCACGGTCCGCAGGGTCGGCTGAAGCTTTCTTT. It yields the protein CASSRSAGSAEAFF.

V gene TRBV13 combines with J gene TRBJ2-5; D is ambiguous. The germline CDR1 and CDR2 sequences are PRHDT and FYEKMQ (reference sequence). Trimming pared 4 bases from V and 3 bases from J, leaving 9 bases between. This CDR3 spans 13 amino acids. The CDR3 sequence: CASSSDPEETQYF. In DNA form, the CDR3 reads TGTGCCAGCAGCTCCGACCCCGAAGAGACCCAGTACTTC.

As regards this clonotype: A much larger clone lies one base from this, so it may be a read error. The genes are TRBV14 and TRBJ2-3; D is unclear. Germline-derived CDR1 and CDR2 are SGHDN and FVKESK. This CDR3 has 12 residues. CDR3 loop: CSSSYTTDTQYF. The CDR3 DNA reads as TGTTCCAGCAGCTACACCACAGATACGCAGTATTTT.

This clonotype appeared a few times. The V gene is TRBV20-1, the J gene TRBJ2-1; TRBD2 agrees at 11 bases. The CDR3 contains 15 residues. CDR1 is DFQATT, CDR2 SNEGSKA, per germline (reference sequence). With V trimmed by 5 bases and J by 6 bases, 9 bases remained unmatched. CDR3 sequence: CSAEAGTSGTNEQFF. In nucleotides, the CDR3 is TGCAGTGCTGAAGCCGGGACTAGCGGAACCAATGAGCAGTTCTTC.

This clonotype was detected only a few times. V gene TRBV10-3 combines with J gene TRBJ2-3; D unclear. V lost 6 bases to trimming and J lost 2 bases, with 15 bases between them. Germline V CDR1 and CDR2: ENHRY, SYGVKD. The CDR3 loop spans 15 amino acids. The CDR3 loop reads CAIRQRPLSTDTQYF. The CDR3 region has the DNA TGTGCCATCAGGCAACGTCCTCTATCCACAGATACGCAGTATTTT.

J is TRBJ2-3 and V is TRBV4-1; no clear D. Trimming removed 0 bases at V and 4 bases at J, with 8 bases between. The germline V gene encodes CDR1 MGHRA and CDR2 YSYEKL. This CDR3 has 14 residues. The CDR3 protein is CASSQDVAPDTQYF. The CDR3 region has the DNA TGCGCCAGCAGCCAAGATGTGGCCCCAGATACGCAGTATTTT.

The CDR3 region is CASTSTGAGWYF. CDR3 bases: TGTGCCAGCACCTCTACAGGGGCGGGGTGGTACTTC. The chain couples TRBV12-3 or TRBV12-4 to TRBJ2-5; a possible D gene is TRBD1 (7 bases). V was trimmed by 7 bases and J by 13 bases, leaving 19 bases between them. The CDR3 is 12 amino acids.

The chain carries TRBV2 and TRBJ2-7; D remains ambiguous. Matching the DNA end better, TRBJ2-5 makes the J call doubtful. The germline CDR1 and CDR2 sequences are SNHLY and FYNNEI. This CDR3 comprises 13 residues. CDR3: CAKRMRTRETQYF. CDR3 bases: TGTGCCAAAAGGATGAGGACGCGAGAGACCCAGTACTTC.

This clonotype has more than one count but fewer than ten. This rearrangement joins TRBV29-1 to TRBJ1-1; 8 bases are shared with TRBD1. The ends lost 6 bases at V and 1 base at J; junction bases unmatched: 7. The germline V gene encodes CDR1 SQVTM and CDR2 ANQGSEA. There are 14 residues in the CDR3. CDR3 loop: CSVRQGFENTEAFF. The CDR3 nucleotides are TGCAGCGTGCGACAGGGGTTTGAGAACACTGAAGCTTTCTTT.

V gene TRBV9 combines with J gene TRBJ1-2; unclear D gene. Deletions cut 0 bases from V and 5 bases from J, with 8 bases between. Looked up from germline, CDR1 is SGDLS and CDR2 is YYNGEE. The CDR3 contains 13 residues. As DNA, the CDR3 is TGTGCCAGCAGCGTAGGAACGGAATATGGCTACACCTTC. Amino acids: CASSVGTEYGYTF. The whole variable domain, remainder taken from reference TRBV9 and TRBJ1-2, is DSGVTQTPKHLITATGQRVTLRCSPRSGDLSVYWYQQSLDQGLQFLIQYYNGEERAKGNILERFSAQQFPDLHSELNLSSLELGDSALYFCASSVGTEYGYTFGSGTRLTVV.